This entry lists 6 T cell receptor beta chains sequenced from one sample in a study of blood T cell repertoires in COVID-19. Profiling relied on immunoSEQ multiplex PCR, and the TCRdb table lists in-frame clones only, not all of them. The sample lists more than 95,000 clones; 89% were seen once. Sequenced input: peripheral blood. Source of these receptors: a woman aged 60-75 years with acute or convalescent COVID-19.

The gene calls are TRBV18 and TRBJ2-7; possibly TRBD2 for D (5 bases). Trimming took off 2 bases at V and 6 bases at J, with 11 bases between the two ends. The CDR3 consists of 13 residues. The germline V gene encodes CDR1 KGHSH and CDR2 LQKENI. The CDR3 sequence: CASSPNEGSEQYV. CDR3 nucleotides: TGTGCCAGCTCACCAAATGAGGGAAGCGAGCAGTACGTC.

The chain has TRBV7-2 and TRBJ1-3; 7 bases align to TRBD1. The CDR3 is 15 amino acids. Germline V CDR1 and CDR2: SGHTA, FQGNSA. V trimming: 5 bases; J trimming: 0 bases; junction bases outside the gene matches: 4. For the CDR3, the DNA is TGTGCCAGCAGCCCCGGGACAGCCTCTGGAAACACCATATATTTT. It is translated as CASSPGTASGNTIYF.

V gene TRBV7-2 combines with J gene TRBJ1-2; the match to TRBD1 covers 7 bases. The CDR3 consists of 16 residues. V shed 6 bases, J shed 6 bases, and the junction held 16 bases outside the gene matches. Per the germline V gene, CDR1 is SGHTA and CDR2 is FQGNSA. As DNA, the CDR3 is TGTGCCAGCAGTCCCCTCGACAGGGCTTGGGGGGATGGCTACACCTTC. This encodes CASSPLDRAWGDGYTF.

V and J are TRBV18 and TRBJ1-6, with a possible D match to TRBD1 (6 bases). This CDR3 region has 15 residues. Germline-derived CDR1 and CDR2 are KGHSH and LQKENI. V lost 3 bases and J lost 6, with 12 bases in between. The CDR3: CASSPGRGGNSPLHF. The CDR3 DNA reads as TGTGCCAGCTCACCGGGAAGGGGGGGTAATTCACCCCTCCACTTT.

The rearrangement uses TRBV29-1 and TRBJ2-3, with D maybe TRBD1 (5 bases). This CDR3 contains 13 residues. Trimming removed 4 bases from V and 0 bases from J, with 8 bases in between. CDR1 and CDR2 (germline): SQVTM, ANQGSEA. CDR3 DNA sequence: TGCAGCGTTGTAGGGGCTAGCACAGATACGCAGTATTTT. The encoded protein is CSVVGASTDTQYF.

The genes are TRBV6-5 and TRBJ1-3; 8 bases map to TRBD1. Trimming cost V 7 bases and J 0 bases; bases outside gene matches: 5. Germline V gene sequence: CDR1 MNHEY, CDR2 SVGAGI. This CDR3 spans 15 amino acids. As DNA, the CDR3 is TGTGCCAGCAAGGGACAGGCTACCTCTGGAAACACCATATATTTT. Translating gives CASKGQATSGNTIYF.